These 26 T cell receptor beta chains were all obtained from the same sample, sequenced in a study of siplizumab effects on memory and regulatory T cells. Repertoires were generated with immunoSEQ multiplex PCR, while TCRdb's copy carries only in-frame clones and drops some. The sample lists roughly 100,000 clones; 85% to 95% were seen once. The sequenced sample was CD4+ T cells sorted from blood. The receptors originated from a human donor in good health.

V gene TRBV5-1 combines with J gene TRBJ1-6, with D possibly being TRBD1 (5 bases). The germline V and J ends were trimmed by 4 bases and 9 bases, with 14 bases remaining between them. The germline gives CDR1 SGHRS, CDR2 YFSETQ. The CDR3 has 14 amino acids. CDR3 DNA: TGCGCCAGCAGCCCGGGACGGATGTTTTCACCCCTCCACTTT. Translating it yields CASSPGRMFSPLHF.

This chain links TRBV7-2 with TRBJ2-2; D is perhaps TRBD2 (6 bases). The CDR3 length is 17 residues. Germline values: CDR1 SGHTA, CDR2 FQGNSA. V was cut by 0 bases and J by 4 bases, with 15 bases left in between. The chain's CDR3 is CASSLAKAGPGTGELFF. CDR3 DNA sequence: TGTGCCAGCAGCTTAGCGAAAGCGGGCCCGGGCACCGGGGAGCTGTTTTTT.

The chain carries TRBV11-3 and TRBJ2-1, with 9 bases fitting TRBD2. The V and J ends lost 0 bases and 8 bases, in that order; junction bases with no gene match: 8. From germline, CDR1 is SGHNT and CDR2 YENEEA. CDR3 length: 16 residues. In DNA, the CDR3 is TGTGCCAGCAGCTTAGAAGCGGGGGGCCTCACCCATGAGCAGTTCTTC. Protein product: CASSLEAGGLTHEQFF.

This chain connects TRBV9 to TRBJ2-6, with D maybe TRBD2 (6 bases). Between the trimmed V and J ends, which lost 4 bases and 0 bases, there was a span of 23 bases. Germline V gene sequence: CDR1 SGDLS, CDR2 YYNGEE. The CDR3 covers 20 residues. DNA of the CDR3: TGTGCCAGCAGCCCCAAAGGCGGGACGTGGGGTAGCTCTGGGGCCAACGTCCTGACTTTC. Translated, it gives CASSPKGGTWGSSGANVLTF.

J is TRBJ1-1 and V is TRBV30, with 8 bases identical to TRBD1. J gave up 4 bases and V 1 base, and 2 bases lay outside the gene matches. The germline CDR1 and CDR2 sequences are GTSNPN and SVGIG (reference sequence). There are 13 residues in the CDR3. The DNA of the CDR3 is TGTGCCTGGAGTGCCGACAGGGGCACTGAAGCTTTCTTT. Residues: CAWSADRGTEAFF.

V and J are TRBV30 and TRBJ1-3; D not resolved. V lost 2 bases and J lost 0, with 8 bases in between. Germline V lookup: CDR1 GTSNPN, CDR2 SVGIG (reference sequence). The CDR3 contains 14 residues. CDR3 bases: TGTGCCTGGAGTATACGGAGCTCTGGAAACACCATATATTTT. Encoded protein: CAWSIRSSGNTIYF.

V usage is TRBV10-3 and J usage is TRBJ2-5; 7 bases fit TRBD2. The junction had 10 bases not matched to a gene; V was cut back by 10 bases and J by 2 bases. CDR3 length: 14 residues. The germline V gene encodes CDR1 ENHRY and CDR2 SYGVKD. The CDR3 region has the DNA TGTGCCACCCAGGGAGCGGGGATACAAGAGACCCAGTACTTC. Protein: CATQGAGIQETQYF.

This chain joins TRBV7-2 and TRBJ2-4, with a weak D call TRBD2 (6 bases). The CDR3 is 16 residues long. Germline V gene sequence: CDR1 SGHTA, CDR2 FQGNSA. Trimming cost V 4 bases and J 4 bases, with 17 bases left between them. The CDR3: CASSWGLPGRKNIQYF. CDR3 coding DNA: TGTGCCAGCAGCTGGGGACTCCCGGGGAGGAAAAACATTCAGTACTTC.

V and J are TRBV5-1 and TRBJ2-1; D uncertain. Germline V gene data show CDR1 as SGHRS and CDR2 as YFSETQ. Trimming cost V 0 bases and J 6 bases, with 4 bases left between them. The CDR3 spans 12 residues. CDR3 protein: CASSLGFNEQFF. CDR3 nucleotides: TGCGCCAGCAGCTTGGGGTTCAATGAGCAGTTCTTC.

The chain links TRBV19 to TRBJ2-2, with D possibly TRBD1 on 5 matching bases. Trimming took 1 base from V and 6 from J, leaving 12 bases between them. The CDR3 contains 15 residues. Germline values: CDR1 LNHDA, CDR2 SQIVND (reference sequence). The CDR3 loop reads CASSIGRVGSGELFF. In DNA, the CDR3 is TGTGCCAGTAGTATAGGCAGGGTGGGGTCCGGGGAGCTGTTTTTT.

The chain carries TRBV6-5 and TRBJ1-1; D remains ambiguous. This CDR3 region has 12 residues. Germline V lookup: CDR1 MNHEY, CDR2 SVGAGI. V was shortened by 6 bases and J by 1 base, with 6 bases between the two germline ends. The CDR3: CASSQRNTEAFF. Here the CDR3 DNA reads TGTGCCAGCAGCCAAAGGAACACTGAAGCTTTCTTT.

The chain recombines TRBV7-2 with TRBJ2-3; the D is unclear. V shed 4 bases and J shed 5 bases, with 16 bases lying between them. Germline CDR1 and CDR2: SGHTA and FQGNSA. The CDR3 has 15 amino acids. The CDR3 region has the DNA TGTGCCAGCAGCTCCTCGGGTGGGCTTATAGATACGCAGTATTTT. This translates into CASSSSGGLIDTQYF.

This chain links TRBV29-1 with TRBJ1-4; TRBD1 might be the D (6 bases). Trimming took off 4 bases at V and 10 bases at J, with 16 bases between the two ends. This CDR3 comprises 13 residues. CDR1 is SQVTM, CDR2 ANQGSEA, per germline. This CDR3 is CSVGGQALGKLFF. The DNA for the CDR3 is TGCAGCGTTGGGGGGCAGGCCCTTGGAAAACTGTTTTTT.

This chain's CDR3 is CASSISGLNTEAFF. In nucleotides, the CDR3 is TGTGCCAGTAGTATTTCGGGGTTGAACACTGAAGCTTTCTTT. The genes are TRBV19 and TRBJ1-1; D not certain. This CDR3 has 14 residues. The V end lost 3 bases, the J end lost 0 bases, and 8 bases lay between the germline ends. Germline assignment: CDR1 LNHDA and CDR2 SQIVND (reference sequence). Full variable domain (missing parts from reference TRBV19 and TRBJ1-1): DGGITQSPKYLFRKEGQNVTLSCEQNLNHDAMYWYRQDPGQGLRLIYYSQIVNDFQKGDIAEGYSVSREKKESFPLTVTSAQKNPTAFYLCASSISGLNTEAFFGQGTRLTVV.

The chain employs TRBV2 and TRBJ1-5, with D maybe TRBD1 (5 bases). Germline-derived CDR1 and CDR2 are SNHLY and FYNNEI. V was cut by 1 base and J by 4 bases, with 14 bases left in between. The CDR3 has 16 residues. CDR3 in amino acids: CASSEDDHWGNQPQHF. Here the CDR3 DNA reads TGTGCCAGCAGTGAAGACGATCACTGGGGGAATCAGCCCCAGCATTTT.

V is TRBV9 and J is TRBJ2-2; 7 bases agree with TRBD2. Trimming took 1 base from V and 2 from J; bases not matched to a gene: 2. This CDR3 has 15 amino acids. CDR1 SGDLS and CDR2 YYNGEE come from the germline V gene. CDR3 DNA: TGTGCCAGCAGCGTACTAGCGGAAAACACCGGGGAGCTGTTTTTT. It is translated as CASSVLAENTGELFF. The full variable domain, in which reference TRBV9 and TRBJ2-2 provide the parts outside the CDR3, is DSGVTQTPKHLITATGQRVTLRCSPRSGDLSVYWYQQSLDQGLQFLIQYYNGEERAKGNILERFSAQQFPDLHSELNLSSLELGDSALYFCASSVLAENTGELFFGEGSRLTVL.

The gene calls are TRBV5-5 and TRBJ1-5; D perhaps matches TRBD1 (5 bases). Trimming took off 0 bases at V and 7 bases at J, with 17 bases between the two ends. This CDR3 region has 16 residues. The germline V gene has CDR1 SGHKS and CDR2 YYEKEE (reference sequence). In DNA form, the CDR3 reads TGTGCCAGCAGCTTGGAAGGGACGGGAGTCGGCCAGCCCCAGCATTTT. Its protein is CASSLEGTGVGQPQHF. Variable domain in full (rest from reference TRBV5-5 and TRBJ1-5): DAGVTQSPTHLIKTRGQQVTLRCSPISGHKSVSWYQQVLGQGPQFIFQYYEKEERGRGNFPDRFSARQFPNYSSELNVNALLLGDSALYLCASSLEGTGVGQPQHFGDGTRLSIL.

The chain employs TRBV5-4 and TRBJ1-3; D unresolved. The germline CDR1 and CDR2 sequences are SGHNT and YYREEE (reference sequence). This CDR3 spans 13 amino acids. The ends were cut back, 4 bases at V and 0 bases at J, with 5 bases in the middle. This chain's CDR3 is CASSLSSGNTIYF. The CDR3 DNA reads as TGTGCCAGCAGCCTGAGCTCTGGAAACACCATATATTTT. Drawing the rest from reference TRBV5-4 and TRBJ1-3, the complete variable domain is ETGVTQSPTHLIKTRGQQVTLRCSSQSGHNTVSWYQQALGQGPQFIFQYYREEENGRGNFPPRFSGLQFPNYSSELNVNALELDDSALYLCASSLSSGNTIYFGEGSWLTVV.

This clone was detected only once. V gene TRBV29-1 combines with J gene TRBJ2-1, with TRBD2 matching over 10 bases. V dropped 7 bases and J dropped 7; count of bases not matched to a gene: 7. Germline CDR1 and CDR2: SQVTM and ANQGSEA. The CDR3 sequence is 13 residues long. The CDR3 here is CSATLLAGNEQFF. CDR3 DNA sequence: TGCAGCGCAACCTTACTAGCGGGGAATGAGCAGTTCTTC.

The chain uses TRBV7-9 and TRBJ1-5; unclear D gene. The germline CDR1 and CDR2 sequences are SEHNR and FQNEAQ (reference sequence). This CDR3 contains 11 residues. V was pared by 5 bases and J by 5 bases, with 4 bases between. DNA of the CDR3: TGTGCCAGCAGCCGTTATCAGCCCCAGCATTTT. It yields the protein CASSRYQPQHF.

The rearrangement uses TRBV6-4 and TRBJ1-1, with D tentatively TRBD1 (5 bases). The CDR3 runs to 16 residues. CDR1 and CDR2 from the germline V gene are MRHNA and SNTAGT. The germline V and J ends were trimmed by 2 bases and 1 base, with 14 bases remaining between them. DNA of the CDR3: TGTGCCAGCAGTGACCCGACAACAGGATGGAACACTGAAGCTTTCTTT. Its translation: CASSDPTTGWNTEAFF.

The J gene is TRBJ2-7, the V gene TRBV7-2; 10 bases line up with TRBD2. The V gene's germline CDR1 is SGHTA and CDR2 FQGNSA. The CDR3 totals 16 residues. The ends lost 3 bases at V and 7 bases at J; junction bases unmatched: 12. CDR3 in DNA: TGTGCCAGCAGCTTCTATCTCCTAGCGGGAGTTGGGGAGCAGTACTTC. It yields the protein CASSFYLLAGVGEQYF.

The rearrangement uses TRBV18 and TRBJ2-1, with D perhaps TRBD1 or TRBD2 (6 bases each). CDR1 is KGHSH, CDR2 LQKENI, per germline. The CDR3 consists of 16 residues. V lost 3 bases, J lost 0 bases, and 12 bases lay in between. The CDR3 loop reads CASSPIGGSSYNEQFF. In DNA, the CDR3 is TGTGCCAGCTCACCGATAGGGGGGAGCTCCTACAATGAGCAGTTCTTC.

The chain is built from TRBV11-2 and TRBJ2-7; the match to TRBD2 covers 16 bases. The CDR3 extends over 17 amino acids. V lost 5 bases, J lost 4 bases, and 8 bases stayed unmatched. CDR1 and CDR2 from the germline V gene are SGHAT and FQNNGV. DNA of the CDR3: TGTGCCAGCAGCGCTACGGGACTAGCGGGAGGGAAATACGAGCAGTACTTC. Translating it yields CASSATGLAGGKYEQYF. Looking up the rest from reference TRBV11-2 and TRBJ2-7 gives the full variable domain: EAGVAQSPRYKIIEKRQSVAFWCNPISGHATLYWYQQILGQGPKLLIQFQNNGVVDDSQLPKDRFSAERLKGVDSTLKIQPAKLEDSAVYLCASSATGLAGGKYEQYFGPGTRLTVT.

With regard to this clone: The sample contains more than one DNA sequence encoding this CDR3. The chain is built from TRBV5-1 and TRBJ2-1; D possibly corresponds to TRBD1 (6 bases). This CDR3 is 14 amino acids long. The V gene lost 1 base and the J gene lost 3 bases, with 8 bases spanning the gap. Germline assignment: CDR1 SGHRS and CDR2 YFSETQ. CDR3 amino acids: CASSLQDSYNEQFF. CDR3 nucleotide sequence: TGCGCCAGCAGCTTGCAGGACAGCTACAATGAGCAGTTCTTC.

The rearrangement links TRBV2 to TRBJ2-7; weak D call: TRBD1 (6 bases). The CDR3 has 14 residues. V was pared by 0 bases and J by 6 bases, with 12 bases between. Germline V CDR1 and CDR2: SNHLY, FYNNEI. The chain's CDR3 is CASSEANRAREQYF. CDR3 nucleotides: TGTGCCAGCAGTGAAGCGAACAGGGCCCGCGAGCAGTACTTC.